Each of the 31 T cell receptor beta chains below was sequenced from the same sample in a study of PD-L1 blockade in urothelial cancer. TCRdb's table, derived via immunoSEQ multiplex PCR, lists solely in-frame clones and lacks some. The sample carries roughly 62,000 clones, approximately 80% recorded once. Source: PBMCs, taken around atezolizumab (anti-PD-L1) treatment. These receptors were obtained from a man between 65 and 85 years old with urothelial cancer.

This CDR3 is CSASTSGEQFF. The CDR3 DNA reads as TGCAGTGCTTCCACTAGCGGAGAGCAGTTCTTC. The rearrangement joins TRBV20-1 to TRBJ2-1; the match to TRBD2 covers 8 bases. The CDR3 totals 11 residues. Per germline, CDR1 DFQATT and CDR2 SNEGSKA (reference sequence). V was pared by 5 bases and J by 10 bases, with 4 bases of the junction left unmatched.

This chain uses TRBV6-1 with TRBJ2-7; D gene unclear. V lost 4 bases to trimming and J lost 0 bases, with 10 bases between them. The CDR3 consists of 14 residues. Germline assignment: CDR1 MNHNS and CDR2 SASEGT. The CDR3 DNA reads TGTGCCAGCAGTGCGCTAAGGAGCTCCTACGAGCAGTACTTC. Its translation is CASSALRSSYEQYF.

This clone was seen a single time. This chain uses TRBV7-2 with TRBJ2-1; D possibly corresponds to TRBD2 (6 bases). Germline loops: CDR1 SGHTA, CDR2 FQGNSA. The CDR3 extends over 15 amino acids. V lost 5 bases and J lost 5, with 16 bases in between. The CDR3 region is CASSPWASVNNEQFF. The CDR3 DNA reads TGTGCCAGCAGCCCCTGGGCTAGCGTGAACAATGAGCAGTTCTTC.

The chain couples TRBV28 to TRBJ2-5; 9 positions match TRBD1. The CDR3 spans 14 residues. Trimming took 3 bases from V and 4 from J; bases not matched to a gene: 3. Germline-derived CDR1 and CDR2 are MDHEN and SYDVKM. CDR3 sequence reads: CASSLHRGRETQYF. CDR3 nucleotide sequence: TGTGCCAGCAGTTTGCACAGGGGGCGAGAGACCCAGTACTTC.

The chain joins TRBV27 to TRBJ1-2; 7 bases are a match to TRBD1. CDR3 length equals 14 residues. Losses at the gene ends were 2 bases for V and 8 bases for J; bases not matched to a gene: 8. CDR1 is MNHEY, CDR2 SMNVEV, per germline (reference sequence). CDR3 sequence (DNA): TGTGCCAGCAGTTTACAAGGGGGCGGGAGGGGCTACACCTTC. Protein: CASSLQGGGRGYTF.

This chain links TRBV7-8 with TRBJ1-1, with D perhaps TRBD1 (5 bases). The V and J ends lost 1 base and 5 bases respectively, with 14 bases between them. Per the germline V gene, CDR1 is SGHVS and CDR2 is FQNEAQ. The CDR3 has 15 residues. The chain's CDR3 is CASSLVGGGRTEAFF. DNA of the CDR3: TGTGCCAGCAGCTTAGTGGGGGGGGGTCGTACTGAAGCTTTCTTT.

This rearrangement joins TRBV30 to TRBJ1-1, with TRBD1 matching 9 bases. Germline loops: CDR1 GTSNPN, CDR2 SVGIG (reference sequence). The junction had 10 bases not matched to a gene; V was cut back by 3 bases and J by 8 bases. The CDR3 is made up of 14 amino acids. Written as DNA, the CDR3 is TGTGCCTGGAGCCGGGACAGGGTCCGTCCCGAAGCTTTCTTT. Amino acid sequence: CAWSRDRVRPEAFF.

The CDR3 region is CASSLVSGSASNQPQHF. The CDR3 region has the DNA TGTGCCAGCAGCTTAGTTTCGGGGTCAGCGAGCAATCAGCCCCAGCATTTT. This rearrangement joins TRBV7-2 to TRBJ1-5; D gene unclear. Germline assignment: CDR1 SGHTA and CDR2 FQGNSA. The CDR3 consists of 17 residues. V lost 1 base and J 1 base, leaving 14 bases between the germline ends.

The rearrangement uses TRBV5-4 and TRBJ2-5, with D maybe TRBD2 (5 bases). The CDR3 contains 13 residues. Trimming took off 2 bases at V and 4 bases at J, with 9 bases between the two ends. Germline V CDR1 and CDR2: SGHNT, YYREEE (reference sequence). The CDR3 loop reads CASSFLAGETQYF. The CDR3 DNA follows: TGTGCCAGCAGCTTCCTAGCAGGAGAGACCCAGTACTTC.

The chain recombines TRBV28 with TRBJ1-1; D gene ambiguous. V dropped 5 bases and J dropped 4 bases, with 17 bases sitting between them. The CDR3 loop spans 15 amino acids. Germline lookup yields CDR1 MDHEN and CDR2 SYDVKM. The CDR3 is CASSEALAEGTEAFF. The CDR3 nucleotides read TGTGCCAGCAGTGAGGCCTTAGCGGAGGGCACTGAAGCTTTCTTT.

This CDR3 reads CASSQDAGTTTNYGYTF. CDR3 DNA: TGCGCCAGCAGCCAAGACGCTGGGACAACAACTAACTATGGCTACACCTTC. V gene TRBV4-1 combines with J gene TRBJ1-2; tentative D call: TRBD1 (6 bases). This CDR3 comprises 17 residues. Trimming left V 0 bases short and J 0 bases short, with 14 bases between. Germline lookup yields CDR1 MGHRA and CDR2 YSYEKL.

The chain is built from TRBV4-1 and TRBJ2-2; possible D gene TRBD1, 6 bases. The V end was cut by 4 bases, the J end by 5 bases, with 17 bases between. There are 16 residues in the CDR3. Looked up from germline, CDR1 is MGHRA and CDR2 is YSYEKL. CDR3 protein: CASSRRQVGPTGELFF. CDR3 coding DNA: TGCGCCAGCAGCCGCCGACAGGTCGGTCCTACCGGGGAGCTGTTTTTT.

Worth noting for this clone: One junction end disagrees with the germline gene, perhaps due to a read error. The chain joins TRBV7-7 to TRBJ2-5; 13 nucleotides line up with TRBD2. The CDR3 consists of 15 residues. Germline values: CDR1 SSHAT, CDR2 FNYEAQ (reference sequence). For the CDR3, the DNA is TGTGCTAGCACCCGGACTAGCGGGAGAGGGGAGACCCAGTACTTC. This translates into CASTRTSGRGETQYF. The full variable domain, completed using reference TRBV7-7 and TRBJ2-5, is GAGVSQSPRYKVTKRGQDVTLRCDPISSHATLYWYQQALGQGPEFLTYFNYEAQPDKSGLPSDRFSAERPEGSISTLTIQRTEQRDSAMYRCASTRTSGRGETQYFGPGTRLLVL.

The rearrangement links TRBV5-1 to TRBJ1-2; tentative D call: TRBD1 (6 bases). Germline V CDR1 and CDR2: SGHRS, YFSETQ. Trimming cost V 5 bases and J 6 bases, with 17 bases left between them. CDR3 length equals 14 residues. The CDR3 reads CASSRRDKGNGYTF. In DNA, the CDR3 is TGCGCCAGCAGTAGAAGGGACAAAGGTAATGGCTACACCTTC.

The chain uses TRBV25-1 and TRBJ2-3; 10 bases are a match to TRBD2. CDR1 is MGHDK and CDR2 is SYGVNS in the germline V gene. Trimming took 5 bases from V and 2 from J; bases not matched to a gene: 4. The CDR3 consists of 15 residues. The CDR3 sequence is CASSILAGATDTQYF. The CDR3 DNA reads TGTGCCAGCAGTATCCTAGCGGGGGCCACAGATACGCAGTATTTT.

The V call is TRBV7-2, the J call TRBJ2-2; 10 bases align to TRBD1. V lost 4 bases, J lost 6 bases, and 8 bases stayed unmatched. The CDR3 is 16 residues long. Germline V gene lookup returns CDR1 SGHTA and CDR2 FQGNSA. The CDR3 DNA is TGTGCCAGCAGCTCGCTAACCGGGACAGGGGCCGGGGAGCTGTTTTTT. Its protein product is CASSSLTGTGAGELFF.

The V call is TRBV4-1, the J call TRBJ1-2, with 7 bases that match TRBD1. In germline, CDR1 is MGHRA, CDR2 YSYEKL. CDR3 size: 16 residues. The V and J ends lost 0 bases and 4 bases, in that order; junction bases with no gene match: 8. The CDR3 protein is CASSQDPADRVYGYTF. The CDR3 DNA sequence: TGCGCCAGCAGCCAAGATCCGGCCGACAGGGTCTATGGCTACACCTTC.

Only one count was recorded for this clone. The chain uses TRBV27 and TRBJ1-1; D gene unclear. Trimming stripped 6 bases from V and 0 bases from J, with 8 bases between. The CDR3 runs to 13 residues. CDR1 and CDR2 (germline): MNHEY, SMNVEV (reference sequence). The CDR3 DNA is TGTGCCAGCAGAAGGGAGTTGAACACTGAAGCTTTCTTT. This gives the protein CASRRELNTEAFF.

This rearrangement joins TRBV15 to TRBJ1-4, with TRBD1 as a possible D gene (6 bases). Germline assignment: CDR1 LNHNV and CDR2 YYDKDF (reference sequence). The CDR3 runs 15 residues. Trimming cost V 0 bases and J 6 bases, with 11 bases left between them. CDR3 nucleotides: TGTGCCACCAGCAGAGATACAGGGTGGGATGAAAAACTGTTTTTT. The encoded protein is CATSRDTGWDEKLFF.

The chain joins TRBV28 to TRBJ2-2; no clear D gene. In germline, CDR1 is MDHEN, CDR2 SYDVKM. V shed 6 bases and J shed 4 bases, with 9 bases lying between them. The CDR3 extends over 13 amino acids. The CDR3, as DNA: TGTGCCAGCAGGAGTGAAGCCACCGGGGAGCTGTTTTTT. Residues: CASRSEATGELFF. Complete variable domain (other parts from reference TRBV28 and TRBJ2-2): DVKVTQSSRYLVKRTGEKVFLECVQDMDHENMFWYRQDPGLGLRLIYFSYDVKMKEKGDIPEGYSVSREKKERFSLILESASTNQTSMYLCASRSEATGELFFGEGSRLTVL.

This chain links TRBV9 with TRBJ2-1, with D possibly being TRBD1 (5 bases). Trimming cost V 4 bases and J 4 bases, with 9 bases left between them. Germline-derived CDR1 and CDR2 are SGDLS and YYNGEE. The length of the CDR3 is 13 residues. The CDR3: CASSPRTYNEQFF. Written as DNA, the CDR3 is TGTGCCAGCAGCCCCAGGACATACAATGAGCAGTTCTTC.

The rearrangement links TRBV4-1 to TRBJ2-1; TRBD2 aligns across 10 bases. This CDR3 is 15 amino acids long. Germline CDR1 MGHRA, CDR2 YSYEKL. V shed 0 bases and J 10 bases; nucleotides not matched to a gene: 6. In nucleotides, the CDR3 is TGCGCCAGCAGCCAAGATTCTAGCGGGAGACGGGAGCAGTTCTTC. Amino acids: CASSQDSSGRREQFF.

V is TRBV19 and J is TRBJ2-7; 7 nucleotides agree with TRBD2. The CDR3 spans 14 residues. Trimming cost V 3 bases and J 1 base; bases outside gene matches: 3. The V gene's germline CDR1 is LNHDA and CDR2 SQIVND (reference sequence). This chain's CDR3 is CASSMRRESYEQYF. DNA for the CDR3: TGTGCCAGTAGTATGAGGCGGGAGTCCTACGAGCAGTACTTC.

The chain couples TRBV4-2 to TRBJ2-7, with 8 bases fitting TRBD2. Trimming cost V 1 base and J 6 bases; bases outside gene matches: 8. Per the germline V gene, CDR1 is LGHNA and CDR2 is YNFKEQ. The CDR3 runs to 15 residues. This CDR3 reads CASSQGIGGAGEQYF. The CDR3 DNA reads TGTGCCAGCAGCCAAGGTATCGGGGGGGCAGGCGAGCAGTACTTC.

To note about this clone: Germline and junction disagree at one end, which may indicate a read error. The genes are TRBV9 and TRBJ2-1; a possible D gene is TRBD1 (6 bases). This CDR3 is 14 amino acids long. CDR1 and CDR2 (germline): SGDLS, YYNGEE. CDR3 loop: CASTVGGDYNEQFF. CDR3 nucleotide sequence: TGTGCCAGCACCGTAGGGGGAGATTACAATGAGCAGTTCTTC.

V usage is TRBV2 and J usage is TRBJ1-1; D might be TRBD1 (6 bases). V gave up 0 bases and J gave up 1 base, with 9 bases separating them. The CDR3 is 15 amino acids. Per germline, CDR1 SNHLY and CDR2 FYNNEI. CDR3 region: CASSEAGQQNTEAFF. In DNA form, the CDR3 reads TGTGCCAGCAGTGAAGCCGGACAGCAGAACACTGAAGCTTTCTTT.

The chain recombines TRBV27 with TRBJ2-5; the D gene is possibly TRBD2 (5 bases). Trimming took 5 bases from V and 5 from J, leaving 15 bases between them. CDR1 is MNHEY, CDR2 SMNVEV, per germline (reference sequence). The CDR3 has 14 amino acids. This chain's CDR3 is CASSPRLTGETQYF. CDR3 nucleotides: TGTGCCAGCAGTCCAAGATTGACGGGGGAGACCCAGTACTTC.

The chain combines TRBV9 with TRBJ2-3; maybe TRBD1 (6 bases). Per the germline V gene, CDR1 is SGDLS and CDR2 is YYNGEE. The V gene lost 4 bases and the J gene lost 4 bases, with 13 bases spanning the gap. The CDR3 loop spans 14 amino acids. DNA for the CDR3: TGTGCCAGCAGCCCACAGGGTCCCCCAGATACGCAGTATTTT. Translating gives CASSPQGPPDTQYF.

This clone was observed a handful of times. V and J are TRBV5-1 and TRBJ1-4; 8 nucleotides line up with TRBD1. The CDR3 is 16 amino acids. The germline V gene has CDR1 SGHRS and CDR2 YFSETQ. V was pared by 1 base and J by 4 bases, with 6 bases of the junction left unmatched. CDR3 nucleotide sequence: TGCGCCAGCAGCTTGTCGACAGGGGCTGGTAATGAAAAACTGTTTTTT. Translation: CASSLSTGAGNEKLFF.

This chain's CDR3 is CASDESGRAEEQFF. CDR3 bases: TGTGCCAGCGATGAGAGCGGGAGGGCCGAGGAGCAGTTCTTC. The chain uses TRBV28 and TRBJ2-1, with 10 bases matching TRBD2. CDR1 and CDR2 from the germline V gene are MDHEN and SYDVKM. The CDR3 is 14 residues long. Unmatched junction bases numbered 11, after V lost 8 bases and J lost 10 bases.

V gene TRBV19 combines with J gene TRBJ2-7; the match to TRBD2 covers 8 bases. V shed 6 bases, J shed 7 bases, and the junction held 8 bases outside the gene matches. This CDR3 is 13 amino acids long. Germline CDR1 is LNHDA and CDR2 is SQIVND (reference sequence). CDR3 residues: CASSSGGQFEQYF. The CDR3 bases are TGTGCCAGTAGCTCGGGAGGGCAGTTTGAGCAGTACTTC.